This T cell receptor beta chain was sequenced in a study of T cells after yellow fever vaccination. The CDR3 has 16 amino acids. CDR1 and CDR2 from the germline V gene are LGHNA and YSLEER. J lost 3 bases, V lost 0 bases, and 7 bases had no gene match. The sample holds a few counts of this clonotype. One entry per CDR3 protein, called by TCRdb with MiXCR from the 5' RACE reads. Here the sample spans about 330,000 distinct CDR3 sequences, about 4% being singletons. This specimen was PBMCs, taken 5 days after the yellow fever booster vaccination. The rearrangement joins TRBV4-3 to TRBJ1-1; 7 positions agree with TRBD1. This TCR was sampled from a man aged 18 to 30 who received the YFV17D yellow fever vaccine. As DNA, the CDR3 is TGCGCCAGCAGCCAAGACTTACAGGGGTTTTACACTGAAGCTTTCTTT. Its translation is CASSQDLQGFYTEAFF.